This is a list of T cell receptor beta chains from one sample in a study of blood T cell repertoires in COVID-19. Produced via immunoSEQ multiplex PCR; TCRdb's table is partial and in-frame only. The sample gives around 50,000 clones, around 78% of which show up once; less than 6% is in the top ten. Source material: peripheral blood. These receptors originate from a human donor in a cohort sampled during active COVID-19. CDR3s include the opening cysteine and the closing phenylalanine or tryptophan. A D gene is named only where the DNA matches it firmly. Rows give clone size only sometimes, using once, few, many, or a class for an expanded clone.

NA,TRBV7-8,NA,TRBJ2-7,TGTGCCAGCAGCTTTCAGAGGGGGAAGAACTACGAGCAGTACTTC,CASSFQRGKNYEQYF
medium-sized,TRBV6-5,NA,TRBJ1-2,TGTGCCAGCACGGGAGGGGCGGGTTGGGGCTACACCTTC,CASTGGAGWGYTF
NA,TRBV30,NA,TRBJ2-5,TGTGCCTGGAGTGTAGGACAACAAGAGACCCAGTACTTC,CAWSVGQQETQYF
NA,TRBV7-9,NA,TRBJ2-7,TGTGCCAGCACCTCCACCTCAGGGGCTTCCTCCTACGAGCAGTACTTC,CASTSTSGASSYEQYF
NA,TRBV15,TRBD2,TRBJ2-3,TGTGCCACCAGCAGGGCCCGACTAGCGCGCACAGATACGCAGTATTTT,CATSRARLARTDTQYF
few,TRBV6-5,TRBD1,TRBJ1-1,TGTGCCAGCAGTCCTCGGGACAGGGGGAACACTGAAGCTTTCTTT,CASSPRDRGNTEAFF
NA,TRBV18,NA,TRBJ2-7,TGTGCCAGCTCACCTTCGGACACTCGCGGGCAGTACTTC,CASSPSDTRGQYF
few,TRBV5-1,NA,TRBJ1-4,TGCGCCAGCAGCTCCCGACCCGAAGGAGGTGAAAAACTGTTTTTT,CASSSRPEGGEKLFF
NA,TRBV19,NA,TRBJ2-3,TGTGCCAGTAGTATATTAGAGGCAGCCCTCGTGGTTCAGTATTTT,CASSILEAALVVQYF
NA,TRBV24-1,NA,TRBJ1-4,TGTGCCACCAGTGAGCAAGGGACAACCGGGGAACTGTTTTTT,CATSEQGTTGELFF
NA,TRBV5-5,TRBD2,TRBJ2-1,TGTGCCAGCAGCGGGGCCCAATTGACTAGCGGCAATGAGCAGTTCTTC,CASSGAQLTSGNEQFF
NA,TRBV29-1,TRBD1,TRBJ2-7,TGCAGCGCCAGGGTGGGACAGGGTTCCGAGCAGTACTTC,CSARVGQGSEQYF
few,TRBV18,TRBD2,TRBJ2-2,TGTGCCAGCTCACCGACTAGCGGGGGGACGAACACCGGGGAGCTGTTTTTT,CASSPTSGGTNTGELFF
NA,TRBV5-4,NA,TRBJ2-7,TGTGCCAGCAGCTTACCCGGGACTTTTCTCGAGCAGTACTTC,CASSLPGTFLEQYF
NA,TRBV28,TRBD1,TRBJ2-7,TGTGCCAGCAGTTATGTTTCCGGGACAGCCTACGAGCAGTACTTC,CASSYVSGTAYEQYF
NA,TRBV9,TRBD1,TRBJ1-1,TGTGCCAGCAGCGTACACCCAGGGGGCGGCGGTCGTAGCACTGAAGCTTTCTTT,CASSVHPGGGGRSTEAFF
NA,TRBV29-1,NA,TRBJ1-1,TGCAGCGTTGTCTCGGACACTGAAGCTTTCTTT,CSVVSDTEAFF